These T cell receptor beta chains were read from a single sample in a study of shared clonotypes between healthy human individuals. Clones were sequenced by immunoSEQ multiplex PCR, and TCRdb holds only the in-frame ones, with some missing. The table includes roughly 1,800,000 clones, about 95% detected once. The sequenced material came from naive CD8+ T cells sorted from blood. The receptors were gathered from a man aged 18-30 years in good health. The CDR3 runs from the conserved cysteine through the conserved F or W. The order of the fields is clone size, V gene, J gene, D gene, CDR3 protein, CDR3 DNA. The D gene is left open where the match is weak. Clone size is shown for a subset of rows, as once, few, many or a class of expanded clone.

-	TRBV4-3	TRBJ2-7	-	CASSQDPSPSSYEQYF	TGCGCCAGCAGCCAAGATCCTAGCCCAAGCTCCTACGAGCAGTACTTC
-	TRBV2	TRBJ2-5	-	CASVPGRYQETQYF	TGTGCCAGCGTTCCGGGACGCTACCAAGAGACCCAGTACTTC
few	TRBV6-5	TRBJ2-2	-	CASSYATGELFF	TGTGCCAGCAGTTACGCCACCGGGGAGCTGTTTTTT
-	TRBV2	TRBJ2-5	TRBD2	CASSLAGSRETQYF	TGTGCCAGCAGTTTAGCGGGTTCTAGAGAGACCCAGTACTTC
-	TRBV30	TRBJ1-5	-	CAWSVPANGQPQHF	TGTGCCTGGAGTGTACCGGCCAATGGACAGCCCCAGCATTTT
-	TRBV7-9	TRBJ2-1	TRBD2	CASSLVGLAVHNEQFF	TGTGCCAGCAGCCTGGTGGGACTAGCGGTACACAATGAGCAGTTCTTC
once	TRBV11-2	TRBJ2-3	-	CASSLGDHTQYF	TGTGCCAGCAGCCTCGGAGACCATACGCAGTATTTT
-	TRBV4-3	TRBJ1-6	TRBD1	CASSQAGQYSPLHF	TGCGCCAGCAGCCAAGCGGGACAGTATTCACCCCTCCACTTT
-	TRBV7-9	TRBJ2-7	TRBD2	CASSPGGYEQYF	TGTGCCAGCAGCCCGGGGGGCTACGAGCAGTACTTC
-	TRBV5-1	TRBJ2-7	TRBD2	CASSWGTSGPSGYEQYF	TGCGCCAGCAGCTGGGGGACTAGCGGCCCTTCGGGCTACGAGCAGTACTTC
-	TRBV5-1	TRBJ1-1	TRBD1	CASSWRTGENTEAFF	TGCGCCAGCAGCTGGAGGACAGGAGAGAACACTGAAGCTTTCTTT
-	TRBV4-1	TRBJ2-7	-	CASSHAHRLTYEQYF	TGCGCCAGCAGCCATGCACATCGATTAACCTACGAGCAGTACTTC
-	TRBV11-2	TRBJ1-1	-	CASSLGRTGLNTEAFF	TGTGCCAGCAGCTTAGGTCGAACAGGCCTGAACACTGAAGCTTTCTTT
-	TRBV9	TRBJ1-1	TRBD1	CASSVDRTGLNTEAFF	TGTGCCAGCAGCGTAGACCGGACAGGGTTGAACACTGAAGCTTTCTTT
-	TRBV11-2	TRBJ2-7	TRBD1	CASSLLATGGSYEQYF	TGTGCCAGCAGCTTATTAGCGACAGGGGGTTCCTACGAGCAGTACTTC
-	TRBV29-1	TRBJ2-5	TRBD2	CSVAGTSGSEETQYF	TGCAGCGTAGCTGGGACTAGCGGCAGCGAAGAGACCCAGTACTTC
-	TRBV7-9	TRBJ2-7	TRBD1	CASSLGPDRAVAEHYEQYF	TGTGCCAGCAGCTTAGGTCCGGACAGGGCTGTAGCGGAACACTACGAGCAGTACTTC
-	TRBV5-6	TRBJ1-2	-	CASSFPGPGGYTF	TGTGCCAGCAGCTTCCCAGGGCCGGGGGGCTACACCTTC
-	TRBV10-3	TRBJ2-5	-	CAISPGGEGETQYF	TGTGCCATCAGTCCGGGCGGAGAGGGAGAGACCCAGTACTTC
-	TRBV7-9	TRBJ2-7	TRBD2	CASSQIVAGGPEQYF	TGTGCCAGCAGCCAGATAGTTGCGGGGGGGCCCGAGCAGTACTTC
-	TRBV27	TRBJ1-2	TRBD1	CASRQGVYGYTF	TGTGCCAGCAGACAGGGGGTCTATGGCTACACCTTC
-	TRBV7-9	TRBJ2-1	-	CASSSRDDSYNEQFF	TGTGCCAGCAGCTCCCGGGACGATTCCTACAATGAGCAGTTCTTC
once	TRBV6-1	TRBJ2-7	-	CATQAGFEQYF	TGTGCCACCCAGGCCGGATTCGAGCAGTACTTC
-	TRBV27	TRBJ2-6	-	CASSFWGGANVLTF	TGTGCCAGCAGTTTCTGGGGTGGGGCCAACGTCCTGACTTTC
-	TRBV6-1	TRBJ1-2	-	CASSEGSFYGYTF	TGTGCCAGCAGTGAAGGCAGTTTCTATGGCTACACCTTC
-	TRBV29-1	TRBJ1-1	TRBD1	CSTTGADVIVNTEAFF	TGCAGCACGACAGGGGCAGACGTAATCGTCAACACTGAAGCTTTCTTT
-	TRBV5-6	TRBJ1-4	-	CASSLIGGGEKLFF	TGTGCCAGCAGCCTAATTGGGGGTGGTGAAAAACTGTTTTTT
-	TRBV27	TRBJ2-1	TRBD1	CASSWDRGTEQFF	TGTGCCAGCAGTTGGGACAGGGGAACTGAGCAGTTCTTC
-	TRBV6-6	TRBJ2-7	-	CASSFSYEQYF	TGTGCCAGCAGTTTTAGCTACGAGCAGTACTTC
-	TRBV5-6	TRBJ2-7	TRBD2	CASSPMTSGAYEQYF	TGTGCCAGCAGCCCCATGACTAGCGGGGCCTACGAGCAGTACTTC
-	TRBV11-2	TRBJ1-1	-	CASSSLFPGDHEAFF	TGTGCCAGCAGCTCCCTATTTCCAGGGGACCATGAAGCTTTCTTT
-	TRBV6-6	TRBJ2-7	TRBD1	CASSLDRDEQYF	TGTGCCAGCAGTTTGGACAGGGACGAGCAGTACTTC
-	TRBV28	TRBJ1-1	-	CASRRDGEGSNTEAFF	TGTGCCAGCAGACGGGACGGGGAGGGATCCAACACTGAAGCTTTCTTT
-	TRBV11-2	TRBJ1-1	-	CASSLETGLEAFF	TGTGCCAGCAGCTTAGAAACAGGCCTTGAAGCTTTCTTT
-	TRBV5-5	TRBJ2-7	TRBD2	CASRNSPGLGAHEQYF	TGTGCCAGTAGAAATTCCCCGGGACTAGGTGCCCACGAGCAGTACTTC
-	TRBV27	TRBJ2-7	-	CASSPQGLSYEQYF	TGTGCCAGCAGCCCTCAGGGACTCAGCTACGAGCAGTACTTC
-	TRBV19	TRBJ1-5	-	CASTPERGINQPQHF	TGTGCCAGTACCCCTGAAAGGGGAATAAACCAGCCCCAGCATTTT
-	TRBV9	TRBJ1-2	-	CASSASEGGGYGYTF	TGTGCCAGCAGCGCCTCCGAGGGGGGAGGCTATGGCTACACCTTC
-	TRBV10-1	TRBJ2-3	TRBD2	CASSDNWGLAGEIGTDTQYF	TGCGCCAGCAGTGATAATTGGGGGCTAGCGGGAGAGATTGGGACAGATACGCAGTATTTT
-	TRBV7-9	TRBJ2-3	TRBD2	CASSLVGLAVGTDTQYF	TGTGCCAGCAGCTTAGTGGGACTAGCAGTCGGCACAGATACGCAGTATTTT
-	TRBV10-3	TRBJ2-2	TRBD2	CAISEASGGVLTGELFF	TGTGCCATCAGTGAAGCTAGCGGGGGGGTGTTAACCGGGGAGCTGTTTTTT